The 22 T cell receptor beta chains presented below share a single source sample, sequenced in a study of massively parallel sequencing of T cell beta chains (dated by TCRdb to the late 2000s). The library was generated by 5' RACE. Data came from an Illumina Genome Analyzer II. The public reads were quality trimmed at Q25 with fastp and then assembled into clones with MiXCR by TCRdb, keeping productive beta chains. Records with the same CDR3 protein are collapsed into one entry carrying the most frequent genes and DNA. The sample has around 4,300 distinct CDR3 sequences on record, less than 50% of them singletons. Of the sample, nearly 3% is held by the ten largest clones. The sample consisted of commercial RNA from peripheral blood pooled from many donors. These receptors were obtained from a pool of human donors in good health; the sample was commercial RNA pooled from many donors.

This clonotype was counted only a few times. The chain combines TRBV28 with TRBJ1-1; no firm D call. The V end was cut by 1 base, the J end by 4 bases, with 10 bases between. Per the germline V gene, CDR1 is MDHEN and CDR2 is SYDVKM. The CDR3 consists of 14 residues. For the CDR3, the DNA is TGTGCCAGCAGTTTATATATGGAAACCACTGAAGCTTTCTTT. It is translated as CASSLYMETTEAFF. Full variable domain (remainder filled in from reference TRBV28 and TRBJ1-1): DVKVTQSSRYLVKRTGEKVFLECVQDMDHENMFWYRQDPGLGLRLIYFSYDVKMKEKGDIPEGYSVSREKKERFSLILESASTNQTSMYLCASSLYMETTEAFFGQGTRLTVV.

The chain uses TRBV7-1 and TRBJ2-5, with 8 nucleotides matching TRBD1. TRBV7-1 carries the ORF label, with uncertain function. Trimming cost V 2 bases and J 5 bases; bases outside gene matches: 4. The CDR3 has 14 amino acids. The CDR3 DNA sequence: TGTGCCAGCAGCTCACGGACAGGGCTGGAGACCCAGTACTTC. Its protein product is CASSSRTGLETQYF.

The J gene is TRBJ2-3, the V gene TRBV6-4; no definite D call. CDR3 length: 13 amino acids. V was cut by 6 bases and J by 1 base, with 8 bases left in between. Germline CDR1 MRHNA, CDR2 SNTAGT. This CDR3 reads CASRAIGTDTQYF. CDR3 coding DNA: TGTGCCAGCAGGGCCATAGGCACAGATACGCAGTATTTT.

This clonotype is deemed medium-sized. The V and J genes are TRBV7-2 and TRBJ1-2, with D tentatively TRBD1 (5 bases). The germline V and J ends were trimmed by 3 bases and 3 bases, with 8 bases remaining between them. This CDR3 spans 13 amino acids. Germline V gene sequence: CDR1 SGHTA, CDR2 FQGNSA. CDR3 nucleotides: TGTGCCAGCAGCTTTAGGGGAGACTATGGCTACACCTTC. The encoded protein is CASSFRGDYGYTF.

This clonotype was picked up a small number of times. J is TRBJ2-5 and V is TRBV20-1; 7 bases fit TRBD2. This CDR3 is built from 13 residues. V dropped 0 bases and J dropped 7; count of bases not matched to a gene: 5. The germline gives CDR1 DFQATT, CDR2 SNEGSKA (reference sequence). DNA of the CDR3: TGCAGTGCTAGAGAGGGCAGGGAGGGGACCCAGTACTTC. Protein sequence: CSAREGREGTQYF.

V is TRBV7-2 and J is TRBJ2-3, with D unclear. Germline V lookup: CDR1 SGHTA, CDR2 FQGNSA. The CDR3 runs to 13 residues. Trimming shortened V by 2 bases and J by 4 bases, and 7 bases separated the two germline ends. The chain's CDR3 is CASSLYEADTQYF. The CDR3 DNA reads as TGTGCCAGCAGCTTATATGAGGCAGATACGCAGTATTTT.

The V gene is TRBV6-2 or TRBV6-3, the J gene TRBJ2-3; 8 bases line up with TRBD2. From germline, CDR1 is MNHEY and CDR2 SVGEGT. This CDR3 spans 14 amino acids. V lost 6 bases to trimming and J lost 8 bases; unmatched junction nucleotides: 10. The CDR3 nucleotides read TGTGCCAGCAGACCGGGACTAGGAAGTGCTACGCAGTATTTT. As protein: CASRPGLGSATQYF.

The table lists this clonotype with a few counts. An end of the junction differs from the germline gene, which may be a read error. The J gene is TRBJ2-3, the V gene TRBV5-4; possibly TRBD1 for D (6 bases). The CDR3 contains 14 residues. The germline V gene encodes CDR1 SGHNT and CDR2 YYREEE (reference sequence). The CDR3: CASGLVGASDTQYF. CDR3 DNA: TGTGCCAGCGGCTTGGTGGGGGCCTCGGATACGCAGTATTTT. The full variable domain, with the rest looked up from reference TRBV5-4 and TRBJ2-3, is ETGVTQSPTHLIKTRGQQVTLRCSSQSGHNTVSWYQQALGQGPQFIFQYYREEENGRGNFPPRFSGLQFPNYSSELNVNALELDDSALYLCASGLVGASDTQYFGPGTRLTVL.

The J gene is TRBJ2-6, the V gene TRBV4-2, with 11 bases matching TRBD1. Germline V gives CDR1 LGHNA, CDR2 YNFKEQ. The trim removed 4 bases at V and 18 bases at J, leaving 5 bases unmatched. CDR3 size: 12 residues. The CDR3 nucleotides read TGTGCCAGCAGCCCGGGACAGGGGGTTCGGACTTTC. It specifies CASSPGQGVRTF.

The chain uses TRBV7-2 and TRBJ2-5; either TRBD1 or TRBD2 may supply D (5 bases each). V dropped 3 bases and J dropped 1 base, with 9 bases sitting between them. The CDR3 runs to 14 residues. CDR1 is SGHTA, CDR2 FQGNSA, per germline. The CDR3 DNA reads TGTGCCAGCAGCTTCCGGGGCAGCCAAGAGACCCAGTACTTC. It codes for CASSFRGSQETQYF.

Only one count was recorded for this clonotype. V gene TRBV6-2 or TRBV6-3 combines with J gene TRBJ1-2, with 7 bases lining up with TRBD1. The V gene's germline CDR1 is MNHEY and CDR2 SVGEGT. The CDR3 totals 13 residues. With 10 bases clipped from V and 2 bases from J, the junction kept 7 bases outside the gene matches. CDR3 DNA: TGTGCCACCTCCGCGACAGGGAACTATGGCTACACCTTC. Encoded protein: CATSATGNYGYTF.

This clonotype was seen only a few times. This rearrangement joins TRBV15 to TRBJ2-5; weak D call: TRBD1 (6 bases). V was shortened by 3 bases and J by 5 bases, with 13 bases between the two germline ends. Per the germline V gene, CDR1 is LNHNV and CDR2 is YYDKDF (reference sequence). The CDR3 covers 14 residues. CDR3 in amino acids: CATSRTGRWETQYF. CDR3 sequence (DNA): TGTGCCACCAGCAGGACAGGACGATGGGAGACCCAGTACTTC.

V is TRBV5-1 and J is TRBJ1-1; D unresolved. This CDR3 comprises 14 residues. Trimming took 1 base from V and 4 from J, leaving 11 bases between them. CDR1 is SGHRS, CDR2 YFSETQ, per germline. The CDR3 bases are TGCGCCAGCAGCTTGACAAGTACGGGCACTGAAGCTTTCTTT. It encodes CASSLTSTGTEAFF.

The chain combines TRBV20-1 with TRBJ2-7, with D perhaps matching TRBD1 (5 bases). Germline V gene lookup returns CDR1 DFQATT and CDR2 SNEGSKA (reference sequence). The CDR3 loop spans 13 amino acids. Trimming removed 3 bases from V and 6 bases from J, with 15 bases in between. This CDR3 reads CSASDTGRGEQYF. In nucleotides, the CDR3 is TGCAGTGCTAGTGATACTGGTAGGGGCGAGCAGTACTTC.

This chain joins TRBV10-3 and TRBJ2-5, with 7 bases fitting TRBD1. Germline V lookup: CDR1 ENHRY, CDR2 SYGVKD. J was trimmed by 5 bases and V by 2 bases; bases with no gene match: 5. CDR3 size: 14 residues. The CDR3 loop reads CAISEKGGQETQYF. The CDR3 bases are TGTGCCATCAGTGAGAAAGGGGGCCAGGAGACCCAGTACTTC.

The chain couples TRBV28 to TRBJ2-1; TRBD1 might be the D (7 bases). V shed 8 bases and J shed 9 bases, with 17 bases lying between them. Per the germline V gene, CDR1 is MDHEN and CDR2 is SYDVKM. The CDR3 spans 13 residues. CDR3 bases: TGTGCCAGCGCGTTCTCCCAGGGGGGTGAGCAGTTCTTC. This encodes CASAFSQGGEQFF.

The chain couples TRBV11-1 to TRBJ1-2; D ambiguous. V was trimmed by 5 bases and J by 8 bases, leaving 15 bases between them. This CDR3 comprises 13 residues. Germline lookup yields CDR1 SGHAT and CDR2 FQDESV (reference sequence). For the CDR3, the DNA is TGTGCCAGCAGCAACCAGGATTTCGGGGGCTACACCTTC. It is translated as CASSNQDFGGYTF.

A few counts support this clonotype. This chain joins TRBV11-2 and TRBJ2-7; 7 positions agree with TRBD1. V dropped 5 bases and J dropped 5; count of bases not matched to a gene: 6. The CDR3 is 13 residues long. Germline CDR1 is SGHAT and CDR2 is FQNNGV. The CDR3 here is CASSIGQAHEQYF. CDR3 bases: TGTGCCAGCAGCATCGGACAGGCCCACGAGCAGTACTTC.

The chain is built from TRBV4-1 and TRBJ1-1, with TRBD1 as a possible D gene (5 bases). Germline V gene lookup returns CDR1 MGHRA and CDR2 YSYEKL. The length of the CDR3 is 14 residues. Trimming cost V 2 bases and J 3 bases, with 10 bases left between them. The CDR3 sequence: CASSQQGLDTEAFF. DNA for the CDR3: TGCGCCAGCAGCCAACAGGGTTTGGACACTGAAGCTTTCTTT.

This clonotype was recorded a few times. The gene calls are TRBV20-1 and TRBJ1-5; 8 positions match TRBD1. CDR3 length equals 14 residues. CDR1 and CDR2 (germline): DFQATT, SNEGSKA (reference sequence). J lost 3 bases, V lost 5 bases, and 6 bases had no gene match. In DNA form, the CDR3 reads TGCAGTGCTTCGGACAGGGTGTCCAATCAGCCCCAGCATTTT. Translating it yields CSASDRVSNQPQHF.

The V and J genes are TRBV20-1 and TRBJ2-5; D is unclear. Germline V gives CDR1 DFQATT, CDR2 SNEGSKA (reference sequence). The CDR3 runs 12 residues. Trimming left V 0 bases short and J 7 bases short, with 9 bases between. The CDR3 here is CSARDIAGTQYF. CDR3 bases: TGCAGTGCTAGAGATATCGCCGGGACCCAGTACTTC.

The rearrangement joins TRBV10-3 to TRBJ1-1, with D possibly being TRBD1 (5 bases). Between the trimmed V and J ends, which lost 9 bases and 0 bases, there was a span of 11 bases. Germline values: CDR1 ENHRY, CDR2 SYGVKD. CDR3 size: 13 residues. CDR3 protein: CAIRAGMNTEAFF. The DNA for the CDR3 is TGTGCCATTAGAGCAGGGATGAACACTGAAGCTTTCTTT.